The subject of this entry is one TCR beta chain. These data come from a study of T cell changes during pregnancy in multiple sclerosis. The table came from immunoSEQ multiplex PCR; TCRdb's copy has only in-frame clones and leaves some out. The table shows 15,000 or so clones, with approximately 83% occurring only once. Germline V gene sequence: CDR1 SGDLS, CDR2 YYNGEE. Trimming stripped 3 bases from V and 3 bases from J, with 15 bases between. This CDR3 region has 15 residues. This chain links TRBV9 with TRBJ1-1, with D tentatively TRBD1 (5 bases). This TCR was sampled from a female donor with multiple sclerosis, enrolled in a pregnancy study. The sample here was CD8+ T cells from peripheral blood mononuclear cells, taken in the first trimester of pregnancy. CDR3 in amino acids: CASSAHRSRDTEAFF. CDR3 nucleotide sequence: TGTGCCAGCAGCGCCCACAGGAGCAGGGACACTGAAGCTTTCTTT.